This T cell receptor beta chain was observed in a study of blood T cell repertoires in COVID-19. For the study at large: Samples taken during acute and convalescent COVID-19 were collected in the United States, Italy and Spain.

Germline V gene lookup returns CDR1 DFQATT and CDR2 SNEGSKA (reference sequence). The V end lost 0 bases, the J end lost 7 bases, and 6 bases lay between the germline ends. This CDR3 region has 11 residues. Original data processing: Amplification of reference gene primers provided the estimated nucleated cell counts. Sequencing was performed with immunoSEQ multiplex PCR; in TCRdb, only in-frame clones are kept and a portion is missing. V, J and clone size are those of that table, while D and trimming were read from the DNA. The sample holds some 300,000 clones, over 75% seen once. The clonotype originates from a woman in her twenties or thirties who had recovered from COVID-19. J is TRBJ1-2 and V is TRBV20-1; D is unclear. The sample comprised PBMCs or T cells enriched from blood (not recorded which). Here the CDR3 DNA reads TGCAGTGCTAGAGATCATCCTGGCTACACCTTC. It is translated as CSARDHPGYTF.